The clone carrying this T cell receptor beta chain was recorded a few times. Authors' processing steps: Using reference gene primer amplification, nucleated cell counts were estimated. Here immunoSEQ multiplex PCR was the method, and the copy in TCRdb shows in-frame clones only, minus some. V, J and clone size reflect that table, while D and trimming were determined from the DNA. The data show around 57,000 clones, approximately 79% seen once. The sample is drawn from a study of blood T cell repertoires in COVID-19. The wider study: Donors in the United States, Italy and Spain gave samples during acute or convalescent COVID-19. T cells, B-cell-depleted T cells, or PBMCs supplied cDNA or gDNA.

This TCR was sampled from a woman in her seventies with acute or convalescent COVID-19. The sample taken for sequencing was peripheral blood.

CDR3 protein: CASSYLLWTGETEAFF. CDR3 in DNA: TGTGCCAGCAGTTACCTCCTATGGACAGGGGAAACTGAAGCTTTCTTT. J is TRBJ1-1 and V is TRBV7-8, with 9 bases aligning to TRBD1. The CDR3 runs 16 residues. Germline values: CDR1 SGHVS, CDR2 FQNEAQ. With V trimmed by 6 bases and J by 5 bases, 13 bases remained unmatched.